Below are 21 T cell receptor beta chains sequenced from a single sample in a study of T-cell memory formation after mild COVID-19 (dated by TCRdb to about 2021). Libraries were prepared through 5' RACE. The instrument given in TCRdb is Illumina NovaSeq 6000. TCRdb's own reprocessing of the public reads used fastp at Q25 and MiXCR and kept productive beta chains. CDR3 protein sequences are deduplicated, and each keeps its most common genes and DNA. Here the sample has 250,000 or so distinct CDR3 sequences; 7.5% to 10% occur a single time. The ten most abundant clones make up around a fifth of the sample. Sequences were obtained from PBMCs or a T cell subset sorted from them (not recorded which). These receptors originate from a man aged 18 to 30 who had mild COVID-19 (a few samples of this study predate the infection). The sample titles of this study are shuffled in the database, so cell type and time point are left out; the donor was told from shared clones.

This chain links TRBV20-1 with TRBJ2-5, with D perhaps being TRBD1 or TRBD2 (5 bases each). CDR3 length: 14 residues. The V end was cut by 3 bases, the J end by 2 bases, with 13 bases between. Germline CDR1 is DFQATT and CDR2 is SNEGSKA (reference sequence). CDR3 sequence (DNA): TGCAGTGCTAGCAGGGACCGACTACAAGAGACCCAGTACTTC. This gives the protein CSASRDRLQETQYF.

This clonotype was recorded many times. The chain joins TRBV5-1 to TRBJ2-1, with 9 bases aligning to TRBD2. Looked up from germline, CDR1 is SGHRS and CDR2 is YFSETQ. CDR3 length: 16 residues. Trimming at V came to 1 base and at J to 4 bases, leaving 6 bases not matched to a gene. Here the CDR3 DNA reads TGCGCCAGCAGCTTGAGGGCTAGCGGGGTATACAATGAGCAGTTCTTC. It codes for CASSLRASGVYNEQFF.

The sample holds many counts of this clonotype. The chain is built from TRBV5-1 and TRBJ2-1, with TRBD2 matching 7 bases. The CDR3 has 15 residues. CDR1 and CDR2 (germline): SGHRS, YFSETQ. Trimming took 6 bases from V and 10 from J; bases not matched to a gene: 16. The CDR3 nucleotides are TGCGCCAGCACAATGACGGGGGGTACTATTAGCGAGCAGTTCTTC. Translated, it gives CASTMTGGTISEQFF.

The CDR3 is CASSPTAHTDTQYF. DNA of the CDR3: TGTGCCAGCAGCCCTACCGCCCACACAGATACGCAGTATTTT. V gene TRBV5-4 combines with J gene TRBJ2-3; D is unresolved. The germline gives CDR1 SGHNT, CDR2 YYREEE (reference sequence). The CDR3 runs 14 residues. The V gene lost 4 bases and the J gene lost 2 bases, with 11 bases spanning the gap. The full variable domain, rest sourced from reference TRBV5-4 and TRBJ2-3, is ETGVTQSPTHLIKTRGQQVTLRCSSQSGHNTVSWYQQALGQGPQFIFQYYREEENGRGNFPPRFSGLQFPNYSSELNVNALELDDSALYLCASSPTAHTDTQYFGPGTRLTVL.

This sequence joins TRBV4-1 and TRBJ1-4; D is ambiguous. V gave up 0 bases and J gave up 0 bases, with 8 bases separating them. The V gene's germline CDR1 is MGHRA and CDR2 YSYEKL. The CDR3 is 16 residues long. CDR3 region: CASSQDEPPTNEKLFF. CDR3 in DNA: TGCGCCAGCAGCCAAGATGAGCCACCAACTAATGAAAAACTGTTTTTT.

A few counts support this clonotype. The chain couples TRBV19 to TRBJ1-2; D remains unclear. Germline CDR1 reads LNHDA; CDR2 reads SQIVND (reference sequence). Trimming left V 2 bases short and J 6 bases short, with 10 bases between. The CDR3 extends over 13 amino acids. DNA of the CDR3: TGTGCCAGTAGTATAACAAGGTCTCATGGCTACACCTTC. Its protein is CASSITRSHGYTF.

This chain links TRBV6-5 with TRBJ2-1; the D gene is possibly TRBD2 (7 bases). Trimming pared 5 bases from V and 7 bases from J, leaving 9 bases between. The CDR3 covers 12 residues. Germline V lookup: CDR1 MNHEY, CDR2 SVGAGI. The CDR3 loop is CASSKGGNEQFF. As DNA, the CDR3 is TGTGCCAGCAGTAAGGGGGGGAATGAGCAGTTCTTC.

The V call is TRBV4-3, the J call TRBJ2-3; maybe TRBD1 (5 bases). CDR3 length: 15 residues. V was cut by 1 base and J by 4 bases, with 12 bases left in between. From germline, CDR1 is LGHNA and CDR2 YSLEER. The CDR3 DNA sequence: TGCGCCAGCAGCCAAGTTCAGGGTCGGCCAGATACGCAGTATTTT. As protein: CASSQVQGRPDTQYF.

The chain employs TRBV5-5 and TRBJ1-1, with D possibly matching TRBD1 (6 bases). The germline V gene encodes CDR1 SGHKS and CDR2 YYEKEE (reference sequence). CDR3 length equals 13 residues. Trimming pared 7 bases from V and 5 bases from J, leaving 15 bases between. The CDR3 DNA is TGTGCCAGCCATCAGGCAGGGGTAACTGAAGCTTTCTTT. Translating it yields CASHQAGVTEAFF.

This clonotype came up many times. The chain joins TRBV5-1 to TRBJ2-3; TRBD1 aligns across 8 bases. Germline values: CDR1 SGHRS, CDR2 YFSETQ. The trim removed 4 bases at V and 1 base at J, leaving 5 bases unmatched. The CDR3 is made up of 15 amino acids. CDR3 sequence: CASSPTGGGTDTQYF. DNA for the CDR3: TGCGCCAGCAGCCCCACAGGGGGAGGCACAGATACGCAGTATTTT.

This chain uses TRBV4-1 with TRBJ2-5; D possibly uses TRBD1 or TRBD2 (6 bases each). Deletions cut 5 bases from V and 4 bases from J, with 26 bases between. Germline loops: CDR1 MGHRA, CDR2 YSYEKL. CDR3 length equals 18 residues. The CDR3 loop is CASSALGLRGRGRETQYF. In DNA form, the CDR3 reads TGCGCCAGCAGCGCATTAGGACTAAGGGGCAGGGGACGAGAGACCCAGTACTTC.

A remark on this clonotype: The junction differs from germline at one of its ends, possibly a read error. This chain connects TRBV6-5 to TRBJ1-1, with D tentatively TRBD1 (6 bases). The CDR3 has 12 amino acids. Germline assignment: CDR1 MNHEY and CDR2 SVGAGI. DNA of the CDR3: TGTGCCAGCACCGACCGGACAGCCCCCTACCTCTTT. It is translated as CASTDRTAPYLF.

The table lists this clonotype with a few counts. The rearrangement links TRBV5-1 to TRBJ1-1; D uncertain. This CDR3 has 11 amino acids. CDR1 is SGHRS and CDR2 is YFSETQ in the germline V gene. Trimming removed 6 bases from V and 10 bases from J, with 13 bases in between. CDR3 residues: CASTHGEVAFF. DNA of the CDR3: TGCGCCAGCACCCACGGGGAGGTAGCTTTCTTT.

Many counts were recorded for this clonotype. J is TRBJ2-5 and V is TRBV7-2; D might be TRBD1 or TRBD2, each matching 7 bases. The V gene's germline CDR1 is SGHTA and CDR2 FQGNSA. V dropped 2 bases and J dropped 5 bases, with 12 bases sitting between them. CDR3 length equals 14 residues. The CDR3 spells CASSLQGGPETQYF. The CDR3 coding sequence is TGTGCCAGCAGCTTACAGGGGGGGCCGGAGACCCAGTACTTC.

This clonotype was observed many times. V usage is TRBV5-1 and J usage is TRBJ2-5; the match to TRBD1 covers 10 bases. Unmatched junction bases numbered 4, after V lost 1 base and J lost 4 bases. Germline-derived CDR1 and CDR2 are SGHRS and YFSETQ. CDR3 length: 15 amino acids. DNA of the CDR3: TGCGCCAGCAGCTTGAGAGACAGGGGGCGAGAGACCCAGTACTTC. It translates to CASSLRDRGRETQYF.

The chain is built from TRBV7-8 and TRBJ1-3, with D unclear. This CDR3 spans 15 amino acids. V lost 1 base, J lost 0 bases, and 7 bases lay in between. The germline CDR1 and CDR2 sequences are SGHVS and FQNEAQ. As DNA, the CDR3 is TGTGCCAGCAGCTTAGGGCCGTACTCTGGAAACACCATATATTTT. This sequence encodes CASSLGPYSGNTIYF.

This clonotype was recorded a few times. This chain links TRBV2 with TRBJ2-3; D ambiguous. With 3 bases removed from V and 2 bases from J, the gap between germline ends came to 3 bases. The CDR3 contains 12 residues. CDR1 is SNHLY and CDR2 is FYNNEI in the germline V gene. The CDR3 sequence: CASSDNTDTQYF. CDR3 DNA: TGTGCCAGCAGTGACAACACAGATACGCAGTATTTT.

This clonotype has a handful of counts. The rearrangement joins TRBV29-1 to TRBJ2-5; TRBD1 might be the D (6 bases). The CDR3 has 17 amino acids. With 4 bases removed from V and 3 bases from J, the gap between germline ends came to 24 bases. The V gene's germline CDR1 is SQVTM and CDR2 ANQGSEA. CDR3 loop: CSVGSYRGHVKEETQYF. The CDR3 DNA reads TGCAGCGTTGGATCCTATCGGGGACACGTTAAGGAAGAGACCCAGTACTTC. Together with reference TRBV29-1 and TRBJ2-5, the CDR3 gives the full variable domain: SAVISQKPSRDICQRGTSLTIQCQVDSQVTMMFWYRQQPGQSLTLIATANQGSEATYESGFVIDKFPISRPNLTFSTLTVSNMSPEDSSIYLCSVGSYRGHVKEETQYFGPGTRLLVL.

The sample holds a few counts of this clonotype. The chain joins TRBV5-4 to TRBJ2-3; the D is unclear. The CDR3 spans 12 residues. Germline CDR1 is SGHNT and CDR2 is YYREEE (reference sequence). The V and J ends lost 5 bases and 1 base respectively, with 5 bases between them. The CDR3: CASRWGTDTQYF. CDR3 coding DNA: TGTGCCAGCAGGTGGGGCACAGATACGCAGTATTTT.

This sequence joins TRBV6-2 or TRBV6-3 and TRBJ1-4; weak D call: TRBD1 (5 bases). The CDR3 is 15 amino acids. V dropped 4 bases and J dropped 8 bases, with 17 bases sitting between them. Germline V gene data show CDR1 as MNHEY and CDR2 as SVGEGT. The CDR3 region is CASSFNGLRGEKLFF. As DNA, the CDR3 is TGTGCCAGCAGTTTCAACGGACTGAGGGGCGAAAAACTGTTTTTT.

This clonotype was seen a single time. The chain recombines TRBV11-1 with TRBJ1-1; D not resolved. This CDR3 has 17 amino acids. The germline V gene encodes CDR1 SGHAT and CDR2 FQDESV (reference sequence). V was cut by 1 base and J by 2 bases, with 17 bases left in between. The CDR3 nucleotides read TGTGCCAGCAGCTTAGGCGCCCGTACCGAAAGTAACACTGAAGCTTTCTTT. Amino acid sequence: CASSLGARTESNTEAFF.